Here is one TCR beta chain with its context. Trimming stripped 0 bases from V and 3 bases from J, with 11 bases between. The CDR3 length is 15 residues. Germline V gives CDR1 LGHDT, CDR2 YNNKEL (reference sequence). How the authors handled the data: Using reference gene primer amplification, nucleated cell counts were estimated. Libraries were prepared by immunoSEQ multiplex PCR; TCRdb keeps only in-frame clonotypes and omits some of them. V and J calls and clone size follow that table, whereas D and trimming were derived from the DNA. This sample has 140,000 to 150,000 clones; around 73% occur once, and the top ten carry just over 6%. Enrolled through a virtual design, the participants were between about 18 and 100 years of age and came from about two dozen US areas. The study assigned cohorts using participant-reported clinical history. This specimen belongs to a study of blood T cell repertoires in COVID-19. In the study overall: PBMCs, B-cell-depleted T cells, or T cells provided the cDNA or gDNA that made up the material.

The TCR originated in a woman aged 45-60 years who had recovered from COVID-19. Source material: PBMCs or T cells enriched from blood (not recorded which). V and J are TRBV3-1 (or the pseudogene TRBV3-2) and TRBJ1-1, with a tentative D call TRBD1 (6 bases). CDR3 nucleotide sequence: TGTGCCAGCAGCCAAGAGTCGGCAGGGGACACTGAAGCTTTCTTT. Its protein product is CASSQESAGDTEAFF.